A selection of T cell receptor beta chains follows, all from one sample in a study of patients and donors after allogeneic stem cell transplantation. TCRdb ran MiXCR on the RT-PCR reads and lists one entry per CDR3 protein. The table shows roughly 2,500 distinct CDR3 sequences, with more than 6% occurring only once. The sample consisted of blood, either unsorted or a sorted T cell fraction (not recorded which). The receptors were gathered from a human donor who was either an allogeneic HSCT recipient or a stem cell or donor lymphocyte infusion donor (not recorded which). It is not recorded whose cells these are; they may come from a transplant donor. Each CDR3 is given with its conserved first and last residue. Fields, in order: CDR3 protein, CDR3 DNA, V gene, D gene, J gene, clone size. D genes are given only for firm matches. Clone sizes are given selectively: once, few, many, or a class where the clone is expanded.

CASSHRTEAFF,TGTGCCAGCAGTCACCGGACAGAGGCTTTCTTT,TRBV6-6,.,TRBJ1-1,.
CSGDRSNTEAFF,TGCAGCGGTGACAGGTCGAACACTGAAGCTTTCTTT,TRBV29-1,.,TRBJ1-1,medium-sized
CASSEPVDRGRTGELFF,TGTGCCAGCAGTGAACCGGTCGACAGGGGGCGAACCGGGGAGCTGTTTTTT,TRBV2,TRBD1,TRBJ2-2,.
CASSPEVRSTAPLHF,TGTGCCAGCAGCCCAGAGGTACGGAGCACGGCACCCCTCCACTTT,TRBV7-2,.,TRBJ1-6,large
CSALRLAGAWNTQYF,TGCAGTGCCCTCAGACTAGCGGGAGCGTGGAATACGCAGTATTTT,TRBV20-1,TRBD2,TRBJ2-3,.
CAISAVDRLYEQYF,TGTGCCATCAGCGCCGTTGACAGGCTCTACGAGCAGTACTTC,TRBV10-3,.,TRBJ2-7,.
CASTRGTGELFF,TGTGCCAGCACACGGGGCACCGGGGAGCTGTTTTTT,TRBV28,.,TRBJ2-2,medium-sized
CASSFPSRNEAFF,TGTGCCAGCAGCTTCCCTAGTCGAAATGAAGCTTTCTTT,TRBV7-9,.,TRBJ1-1,large
CASSQDRASGAYEQYF,TGCGCCAGCAGCCAAGATCGAGCTAGCGGGGCCTACGAGCAGTACTTC,TRBV4-3,TRBD2,TRBJ2-7,medium-sized
CSARDDSYEQYF,TGCAGTGCTAGAGATGATTCCTACGAGCAGTACTTC,TRBV20-1,.,TRBJ2-7,few
CASSLVGLLTDTQYF,TGTGCCAGCAGCTTAGTCGGTCTTCTCACAGATACGCAGTATTTT,TRBV7-2,.,TRBJ2-3,large
CASMPQTYEQYF,TGTGCCAGCATGCCCCAGACCTACGAGCAGTACTTC,TRBV28,.,TRBJ2-7,few
CASSLVGAPADTQYF,TGTGCCAGCAGCTTAGTAGGGGCGCCGGCAGATACGCAGTATTTT,TRBV11-2,.,TRBJ2-3,medium-sized
CASSPRGYEQYF,TGTGCCAGCAGTCCGCGCGGCTACGAGCAGTACTTC,TRBV28,.,TRBJ2-7,few
CASSLGTSVANEQFF,TGTGCCAGCAGCTTAGGGACTAGCGTGGCCAATGAGCAGTTCTTC,TRBV11-3,TRBD2,TRBJ2-1,medium-sized
CASSSTQNTEAFF,TGTGCCAGCAGCTCAACACAGAACACTGAAGCTTTCTTT,TRBV11-3,.,TRBJ1-1,few
CASSLASNQPQHF,TGTGCCAGCAGCTTAGCTAGCAATCAGCCCCAGCATTTT,TRBV7-9,.,TRBJ1-5,few
CASSLAGSDYTF,TGTGCCAGCAGTTTAGCGGGCTCTGACTACACCTTC,TRBV27,.,TRBJ1-2,.
CSAIGRLTGELFF,TGCAGTGCTATTGGCAGACTTACCGGGGAGCTGTTTTTT,TRBV20-1,.,TRBJ2-2,medium-sized
CASSLLMEQETQYF,TGTGCCAGCAGCTTGCTGATGGAACAAGAGACCCAGTACTTC,TRBV5-4,.,TRBJ2-5,medium-sized
CASSLVENEQFF,TGTGCCAGCAGCTTGGTGGAGAATGAGCAGTTCTTC,TRBV5-6,.,TRBJ2-1,medium-sized
CASSLRTGAGNEQFF,TGTGCCAGCAGCTTACGTACGGGAGCGGGTAATGAGCAGTTCTTC,TRBV7-7,.,TRBJ2-1,.
CASSPGTTDTQYF,TGTGCCAGCTCACCGGGGACTACCGATACGCAGTATTTT,TRBV18,TRBD2,TRBJ2-3,medium-sized
CASSSTGGYGYTF,TGTGCCAGCAGCTCGACAGGGGGGTATGGCTACACCTTC,TRBV12-3/TRBV12-4,TRBD1,TRBJ1-2,.
CASSSGPTGEQYF,TGTGCCAGCAGCTCGGGTCCAACGGGCGAGCAGTACTTC,TRBV7-2,.,TRBJ2-7,.
CASSLAQVKETQYF,TGTGCCAGCAGCTTAGCACAGGTGAAGGAGACCCAGTACTTC,TRBV11-1,.,TRBJ2-5,.
CASTGETYEQYF,TGTGCCAGCACAGGAGAAACCTACGAGCAGTACTTC,TRBV2,.,TRBJ2-7,medium-sized
CATSGATGGSWETQYF,TGTGCCACCAGTGGTGCGACAGGGGGAAGTTGGGAGACCCAGTACTTC,TRBV24-1,TRBD1,TRBJ2-5,medium-sized
CASSLQRNEQFF,TGTGCCAGCAGTTTACAAAGGAATGAGCAGTTCTTC,TRBV28,.,TRBJ2-1,medium-sized
CASSRQGLREQYF,TGTGCCAGCAGCCGACAGGGCTTGAGGGAGCAGTACTTC,TRBV7-6,TRBD1,TRBJ2-7,few
CASSFSYGEENEQYF,TGTGCCAGCAGCTTTAGTTACGGGGAGGAGAACGAGCAGTACTTC,TRBV7-7,.,TRBJ2-7,medium-sized
CSGSSGTYEQYF,TGCAGTGGATCTAGCGGAACCTACGAGCAGTACTTC,TRBV20-1,TRBD2,TRBJ2-7,.
CATGPSTDTQYF,TGTGCCACCGGACCAAGCACAGATACGCAGTATTTT,TRBV10-3,.,TRBJ2-3,.
CASTTTGRAYEQYF,TGTGCCAGCACCACGACCGGCAGAGCCTACGAGCAGTACTTC,TRBV11-2,.,TRBJ2-7,medium-sized
CASSLEGQLYGYTF,TGTGCCAGCAGCTTAGAAGGCCAGCTCTATGGCTACACCTTC,TRBV11-3,.,TRBJ1-2,.
CASRFTGPTGAFF,TGTGCCAGCAGATTTACCGGGCCCACGGGGGCTTTCTTT,TRBV28,.,TRBJ1-1,.
CSVSRGGEQFF,TGCAGCGTGTCAAGGGGAGGTGAGCAGTTCTTC,TRBV29-1,.,TRBJ2-1,few
CASSPTDKNTEAFF,TGTGCCAGCAGCCCCACCGACAAGAACACTGAAGCTTTCTTT,TRBV7-3,.,TRBJ1-1,medium-sized
CSAGEGGGYEQYF,TGCAGTGCAGGGGAGGGAGGGGGCTACGAGCAGTACTTC,TRBV20-1,.,TRBJ2-7,.
CASSQDGGGSYGYTF,TGCGCCAGCAGCCAAGATGGGGGAGGTTCCTATGGCTACACCTTC,TRBV4-3,.,TRBJ1-2,few
CASSLDDGGGYEQYF,TGTGCCAGCAGCTTAGATGATGGAGGGGGCTACGAGCAGTACTTC,TRBV7-6,.,TRBJ2-7,medium-sized
CASGPEGYNEQFF,TGTGCCAGCGGCCCTGAGGGATACAATGAGCAGTTCTTC,TRBV5-4,.,TRBJ2-1,medium-sized
CASSPYAGGYGYTF,TGTGCCAGCAGCCCCTATGCAGGGGGCTATGGCTACACCTTC,TRBV7-3,TRBD1,TRBJ1-2,medium-sized
CASSVDRGLNTEAFF,TGTGCCAGCAGCGTCGACAGGGGCCTGAACACTGAAGCTTTCTTT,TRBV9,TRBD1,TRBJ1-1,few
CASSQVRGLRNNEQFF,TGCGCCAGCAGCCAAGTGCGGGGGTTAAGAAACAATGAGCAGTTCTTC,TRBV4-3,TRBD2,TRBJ2-1,few
CASSPPSGAWAPLHF,TGTGCCAGCAGCCCGCCATCAGGGGCTTGGGCACCCCTCCACTTT,TRBV28,.,TRBJ1-6,few